What follows are 15 T cell receptor beta chains derived from one specimen sequenced in a study of OX40 agonist ivuxolimab in advanced cancers. TCRdb keeps only in-frame clones here, not all; method: immunoSEQ multiplex PCR. The sample shows about 35,000 clones, around 92% of them seen only once. The specimen comprised CD4+ or CD8+ T cells sorted from blood, sampled in a trial of the OX40 agonist ivuxolimab. The receptor source for this set is an adult with an advanced solid tumor such as melanoma, head and neck, liver or kidney cancer.

The gene calls are TRBV5-6 and TRBJ2-5; 12 bases agree with TRBD2. The J segment lost 5 bases and the V segment lost 0 bases, leaving 14 bases of the junction unmatched. The CDR3 is 19 residues long. Germline V lookup: CDR1 SGHDT, CDR2 YYEEEE. DNA of the CDR3: TGTGCCAGCAGCTTGGGGACCCTAGCGGGAGGGCCTCTACAGGAGACCCAGTACTTC. It encodes CASSLGTLAGGPLQETQYF. Combining the CDR3 with reference TRBV5-6 and TRBJ2-5 gives the whole variable domain DAGVTQSPTHLIKTRGQQVTLRCSPKSGHDTVSWYQQALGQGPQFIFQYYEEEERQRGNFPDRFSGHQFPNYSSELNVNALLLGDSALYLCASSLGTLAGGPLQETQYFGPGTRLLVL.

The chain joins TRBV7-9 to TRBJ2-7, with a tentative D call TRBD2 (5 bases). Germline V gene lookup returns CDR1 SEHNR and CDR2 FQNEAQ (reference sequence). This CDR3 comprises 13 residues. Between the trimmed V and J ends, which lost 8 bases and 0 bases, there was a span of 11 bases. CDR3 in amino acids: CASQRTNSYEQYF. Here the CDR3 DNA reads TGTGCCAGCCAGCGGACGAACTCCTACGAGCAGTACTTC.

V is TRBV29-1 and J is TRBJ1-1; D is undetermined. CDR3 length equals 12 residues. The germline gives CDR1 SQVTM, CDR2 ANQGSEA. Between the trimmed V and J ends, which lost 6 bases and 3 bases, there was a span of 11 bases. The CDR3 here is CSVYRFDTEAFF. CDR3 in DNA: TGCAGCGTGTATCGGTTCGACACTGAAGCTTTCTTT.

The V and J genes are TRBV7-8 and TRBJ1-1, with 7 nucleotides matching TRBD1. The junction had 18 bases not matched to a gene; V was cut back by 1 base and J by 4 bases. Per the germline V gene, CDR1 is SGHVS and CDR2 is FQNEAQ. This CDR3 contains 19 residues. The CDR3 here is CASSLVEQGEGVFGTEAFF. The CDR3 DNA sequence: TGTGCCAGCAGCTTAGTGGAGCAGGGGGAAGGTGTCTTTGGCACTGAAGCTTTCTTT.

The genes are TRBV4-1 and TRBJ2-2, with D unresolved. Germline V CDR1 and CDR2: MGHRA, YSYEKL. Trimming left V 5 bases short and J 6 bases short, with 4 bases between. The CDR3 totals 11 residues. The CDR3 reads CASSIPGELFF. The CDR3 DNA follows: TGCGCCAGCAGCATTCCCGGGGAGCTGTTTTTT.

The chain recombines TRBV5-8 with TRBJ2-1; D unclear. V gave up 4 bases and J gave up 3 bases, with 5 bases separating them. The CDR3 contains 12 residues. The V gene's germline CDR1 is SGHTS and CDR2 YDEGEE. The CDR3 sequence: CASSPLYNEQFF. As DNA, the CDR3 is TGTGCCAGCAGCCCCCTCTACAATGAGCAGTTCTTC.

The chain is built from TRBV4-1 and TRBJ2-7; no firm D call. The V gene lost 2 bases and the J gene lost 1 base, with 12 bases spanning the gap. Germline V gives CDR1 MGHRA, CDR2 YSYEKL. The CDR3 runs 15 residues. In DNA, the CDR3 is TGCGCCAGCAGCCAATATTTGGGCGGATCCTACGAGCAGTACTTC. Translating it yields CASSQYLGGSYEQYF.

The chain employs TRBV28 and TRBJ1-2; 7 positions agree with TRBD1. The CDR3 spans 16 residues. Losses at the gene ends were 6 bases for V and 2 bases for J; bases not matched to a gene: 12. In germline, CDR1 is MDHEN, CDR2 SYDVKM. Written as DNA, the CDR3 is TGTGCCAGCAGCAAACAGGGGATCAGGGGAAACTATGGCTACACCTTC. Translating it yields CASSKQGIRGNYGYTF.

The genes are TRBV5-6 and TRBJ2-7; possibly TRBD1 for D (7 bases). V shed 4 bases and J shed 0 bases, with 23 bases lying between them. The CDR3 length is 18 residues. Germline V gives CDR1 SGHDT, CDR2 YYEEEE. In DNA form, the CDR3 reads TGTGCCAGCAGCCCGGAGGGACAGCGGGTGATAGTCTCCTACGAGCAGTACTTC. Its translation is CASSPEGQRVIVSYEQYF.

This rearrangement joins TRBV27 to TRBJ2-5, with 14 positions matching TRBD2. The trim removed 5 bases at V and 4 bases at J, leaving 6 bases unmatched. Germline values: CDR1 MNHEY, CDR2 SMNVEV (reference sequence). CDR3 length equals 16 residues. CDR3 sequence reads: CASSPGTSGSGETQYF. CDR3 nucleotides: TGTGCCAGCAGTCCCGGGACTAGCGGGAGTGGAGAGACCCAGTACTTC.

The chain carries TRBV13 and TRBJ2-2; D might be TRBD2 (5 bases). Germline CDR1 PRHDT, CDR2 FYEKMQ (reference sequence). V was shortened by 5 bases and J by 6 bases, with 16 bases between the two germline ends. This CDR3 is 15 amino acids long. The CDR3 is CASSEGGSAAGELFF. CDR3 bases: TGTGCCAGCAGCGAGGGTGGTTCTGCGGCCGGGGAGCTGTTTTTT. Supplemented by reference TRBV13 and TRBJ2-2, the full variable domain reads AAGVIQSPRHLIKEKRETATLKCYPIPRHDTVYWYQQGPGQDPQFLISFYEKMQSDKGSIPDRFSAQQFSDYHSELNMSSLELGDSALYFCASSEGGSAAGELFFGEGSRLTVL.

This rearrangement joins TRBV5-6 to TRBJ1-2; D gene ambiguous. Germline-derived CDR1 and CDR2 are SGHDT and YYEEEE. Trimming left V 4 bases short and J 6 bases short, with 19 bases between. This CDR3 has 15 residues. The CDR3 region has the DNA TGTGCCAGCAGCCGCTTAAAAGAGCCAATAGATGGCTACACCTTC. It yields the protein CASSRLKEPIDGYTF.

The genes are TRBV7-9 and TRBJ2-7; D is uncertain. This CDR3 is built from 14 residues. V was clipped by 6 bases and J by 5 bases, with 17 bases between them. From germline, CDR1 is SEHNR and CDR2 FQNEAQ (reference sequence). The CDR3 spells CASSSSLIWNEQYF. CDR3 nucleotide sequence: TGTGCCAGCAGTTCCTCCCTCATTTGGAACGAGCAGTACTTC.

The V and J genes are TRBV14 and TRBJ2-7, with D possibly TRBD2 on 5 matching bases. The ends were cut back, 1 base at V and 4 bases at J, with 11 bases in the middle. The CDR3 is made up of 14 amino acids. Looked up from germline, CDR1 is SGHDN and CDR2 is FVKESK. In DNA, the CDR3 is TGTGCCAGCAGCCAAGTAACTCGGAGGTACGAGCAGTACTTC. Amino acids: CASSQVTRRYEQYF.

This chain links TRBV21-1 with TRBJ1-3. TRBV21-1 is shown as a pseudogene. The CDR3 runs 17 residues. The CDR3 DNA follows: TGTGCCAGCAGCAAAGAGGAGGGTGGTGAATCTGGAAACACCATATATTTT. This translates into CASSKEEGGESGNTIYF.